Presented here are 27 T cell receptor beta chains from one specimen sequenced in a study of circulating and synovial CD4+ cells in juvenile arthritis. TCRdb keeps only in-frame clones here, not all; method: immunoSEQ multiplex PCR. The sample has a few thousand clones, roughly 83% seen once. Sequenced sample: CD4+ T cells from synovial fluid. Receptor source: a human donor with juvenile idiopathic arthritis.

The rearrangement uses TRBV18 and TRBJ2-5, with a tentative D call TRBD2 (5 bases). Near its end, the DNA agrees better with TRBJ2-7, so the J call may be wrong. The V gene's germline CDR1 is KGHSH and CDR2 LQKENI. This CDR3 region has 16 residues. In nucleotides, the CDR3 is TGTGCCAGCTCATCATCGCAATTCTCGGGAAACCACGAGCAGTACTTC. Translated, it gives CASSSSQFSGNHEQYF.

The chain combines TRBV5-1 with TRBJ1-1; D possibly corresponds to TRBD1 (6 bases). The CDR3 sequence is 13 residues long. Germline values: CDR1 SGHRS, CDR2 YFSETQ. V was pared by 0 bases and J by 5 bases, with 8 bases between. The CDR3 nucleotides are TGCGCCAGCAGCTTGGACAGGGCAACTGAAGCTTTCTTT. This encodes CASSLDRATEAFF.

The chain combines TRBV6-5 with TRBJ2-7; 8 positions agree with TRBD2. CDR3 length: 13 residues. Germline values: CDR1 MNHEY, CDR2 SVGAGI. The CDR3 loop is CVPATSVFYEQYF. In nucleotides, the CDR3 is TGTGTGCCGGCGACTAGCGTCTTCTACGAGCAGTACTTC.

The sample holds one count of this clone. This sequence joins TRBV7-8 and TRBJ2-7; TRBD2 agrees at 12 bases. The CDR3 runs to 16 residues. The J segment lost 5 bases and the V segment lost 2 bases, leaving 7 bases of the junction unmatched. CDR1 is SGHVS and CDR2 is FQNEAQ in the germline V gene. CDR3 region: CASSLRTSGTIDEQYF. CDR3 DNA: TGTGCCAGCAGCTTAAGGACTAGCGGGACCATAGACGAGCAGTACTTC.

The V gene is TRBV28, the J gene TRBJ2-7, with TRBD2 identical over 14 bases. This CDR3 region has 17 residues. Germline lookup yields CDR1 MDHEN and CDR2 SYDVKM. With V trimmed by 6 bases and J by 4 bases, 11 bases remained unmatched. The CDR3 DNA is TGTGCCAGCAGCACCGGGACTAGCGGGGGTAAAACTTACGAGCAGTACTTC. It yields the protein CASSTGTSGGKTYEQYF.

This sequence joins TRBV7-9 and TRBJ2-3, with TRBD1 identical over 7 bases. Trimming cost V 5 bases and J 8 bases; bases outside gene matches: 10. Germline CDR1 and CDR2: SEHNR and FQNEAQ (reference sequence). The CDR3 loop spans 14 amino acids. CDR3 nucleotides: TGTGCCAGCAGCCAGCGGACAGGTTCAAGTACGCAGTATTTT. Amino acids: CASSQRTGSSTQYF.

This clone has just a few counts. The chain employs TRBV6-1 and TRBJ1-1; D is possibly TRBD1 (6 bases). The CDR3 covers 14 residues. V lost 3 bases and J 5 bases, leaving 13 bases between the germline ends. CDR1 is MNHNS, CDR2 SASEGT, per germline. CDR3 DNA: TGTGCCAGCAGTGAGTTAACAGGGAAGACTGAAGCTTTCTTT. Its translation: CASSELTGKTEAFF.

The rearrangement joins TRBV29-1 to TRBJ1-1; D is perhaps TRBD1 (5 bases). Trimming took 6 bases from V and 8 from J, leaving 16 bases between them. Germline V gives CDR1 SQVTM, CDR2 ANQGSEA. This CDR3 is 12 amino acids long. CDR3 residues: CSVATTVAEAFF. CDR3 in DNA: TGCAGCGTCGCAACGACAGTAGCCGAAGCTTTCTTT.

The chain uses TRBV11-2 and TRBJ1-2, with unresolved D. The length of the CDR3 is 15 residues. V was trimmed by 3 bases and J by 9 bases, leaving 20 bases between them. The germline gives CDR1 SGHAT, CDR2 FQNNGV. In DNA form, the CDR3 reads TGTGCCAGCAGCTTGAGGATCGGAGGCGGCGAGAGCTACACCTTC. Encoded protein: CASSLRIGGGESYTF.

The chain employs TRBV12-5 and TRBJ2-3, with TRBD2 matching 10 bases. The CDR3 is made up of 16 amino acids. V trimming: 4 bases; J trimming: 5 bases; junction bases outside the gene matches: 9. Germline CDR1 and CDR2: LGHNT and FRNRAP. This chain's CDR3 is CASGYAAGGPLDTQYF. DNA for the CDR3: TGTGCTAGTGGTTACGCAGCGGGAGGGCCACTAGATACGCAGTATTTT.

The CDR3 protein is CASSFGRGTSTDTQYF. Here the CDR3 DNA reads TGCGCCAGCAGCTTTGGGCGGGGAACTAGCACAGATACGCAGTATTTT. The J gene is TRBJ2-3, the V gene TRBV5-1, with a weak D call TRBD2 (6 bases). V gave up 2 bases and J gave up 0 bases, with 13 bases separating them. The CDR3 contains 16 residues. Germline values: CDR1 SGHRS, CDR2 YFSETQ.

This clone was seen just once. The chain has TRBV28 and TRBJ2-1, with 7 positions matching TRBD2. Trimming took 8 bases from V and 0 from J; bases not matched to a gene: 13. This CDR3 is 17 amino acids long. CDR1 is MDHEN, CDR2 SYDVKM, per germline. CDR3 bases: TGTGCCAGCCACGGGACTAACCGCGGGGGCTCCTACAATGAGCAGTTCTTC. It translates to CASHGTNRGGSYNEQFF.

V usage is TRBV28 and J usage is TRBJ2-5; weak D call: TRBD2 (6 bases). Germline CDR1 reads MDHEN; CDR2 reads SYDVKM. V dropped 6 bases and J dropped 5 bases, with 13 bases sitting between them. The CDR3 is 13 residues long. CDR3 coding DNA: TGTGCCAGCAGCTTTACGGGGGTGGAGACCCAGTACTTC. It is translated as CASSFTGVETQYF.

The CDR3: CASSLYPRGTTGNHEQFF. As DNA, the CDR3 is TGTGCCAGCAGCTTATACCCAAGGGGGACGACAGGGAACCATGAGCAGTTCTTC. This chain connects TRBV7-8 to TRBJ2-1, with 7 bases fitting TRBD1. V shed 2 bases, J shed 8 bases, and the junction held 18 bases outside the gene matches. This CDR3 is 18 amino acids long. From germline, CDR1 is SGHVS and CDR2 FQNEAQ. Drawing the rest from reference TRBV7-8 and TRBJ2-1, the complete variable domain is GAGVSQSPRYKVAKRGQDVALRCDPISGHVSLFWYQQALGQGPEFLTYFQNEAQLDKSGLPSDRFFAERPEGSVSTLKIQRTQQEDSAVYLCASSLYPRGTTGNHEQFFGPGTRLTVL.

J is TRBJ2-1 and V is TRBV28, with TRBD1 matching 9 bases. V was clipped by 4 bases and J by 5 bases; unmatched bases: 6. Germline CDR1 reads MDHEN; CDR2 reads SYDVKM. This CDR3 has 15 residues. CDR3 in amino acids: CASSSTGTGNNEQFF. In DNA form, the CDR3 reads TGTGCCAGCAGTTCAACCGGGACAGGGAACAATGAGCAGTTCTTC.

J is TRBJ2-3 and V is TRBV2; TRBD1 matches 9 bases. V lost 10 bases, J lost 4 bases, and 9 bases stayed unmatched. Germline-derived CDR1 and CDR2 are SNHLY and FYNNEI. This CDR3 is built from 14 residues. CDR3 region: CATRPGQGPDTQYF. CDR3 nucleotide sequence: TGTGCCACCCGGCCGGGACAGGGACCAGATACGCAGTATTTT.

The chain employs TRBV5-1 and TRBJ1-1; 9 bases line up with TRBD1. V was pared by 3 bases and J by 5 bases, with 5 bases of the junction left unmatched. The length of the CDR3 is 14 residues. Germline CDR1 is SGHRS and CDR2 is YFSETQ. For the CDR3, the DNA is TGCGCCAGCAGCTGGGGACAGGGAACAACTGAAGCTTTCTTT. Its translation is CASSWGQGTTEAFF.

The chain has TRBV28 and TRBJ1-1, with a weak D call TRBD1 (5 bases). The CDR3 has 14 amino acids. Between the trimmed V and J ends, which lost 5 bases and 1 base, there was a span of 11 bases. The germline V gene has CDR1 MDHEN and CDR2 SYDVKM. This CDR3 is CASSPRRGNTEAFF. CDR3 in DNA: TGTGCCAGCAGTCCGCGAAGGGGGAACACTGAAGCTTTCTTT.

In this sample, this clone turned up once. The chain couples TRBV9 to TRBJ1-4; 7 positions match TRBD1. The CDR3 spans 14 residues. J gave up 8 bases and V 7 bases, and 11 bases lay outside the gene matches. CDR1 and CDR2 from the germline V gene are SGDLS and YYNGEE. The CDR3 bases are TGTGCCAGCGGCAAAACAGGGGAGGACGAAAAACTGTTTTTT. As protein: CASGKTGEDEKLFF.

DNA of the CDR3: TGTGCCAGCAGCCCACAGGGACCGGAAAAACTGTTTTTT. Its translation: CASSPQGPEKLFF. The chain recombines TRBV7-9 with TRBJ1-4; D is perhaps TRBD1 (6 bases). Germline CDR1 SEHNR, CDR2 FQNEAQ (reference sequence). CDR3 length: 13 residues. V was clipped by 5 bases and J by 8 bases, with 12 bases between them.

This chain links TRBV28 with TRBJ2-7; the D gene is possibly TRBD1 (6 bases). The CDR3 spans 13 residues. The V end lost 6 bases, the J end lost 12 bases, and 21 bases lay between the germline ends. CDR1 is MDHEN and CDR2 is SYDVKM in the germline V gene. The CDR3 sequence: CASSRNGQTARYF. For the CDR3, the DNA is TGTGCCAGCAGCCGTAATGGACAGACCGCACGGTACTTC. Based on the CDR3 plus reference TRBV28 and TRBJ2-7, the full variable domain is DVKVTQSSRYLVKRTGEKVFLECVQDMDHENMFWYRQDPGLGLRLIYFSYDVKMKEKGDIPEGYSVSREKKERFSLILESASTNQTSMYLCASSRNGQTARYFGPGTRLTVT.

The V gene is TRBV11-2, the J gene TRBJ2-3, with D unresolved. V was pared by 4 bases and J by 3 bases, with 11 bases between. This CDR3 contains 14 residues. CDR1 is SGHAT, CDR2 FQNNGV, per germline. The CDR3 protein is CASSWRISTDTQYF. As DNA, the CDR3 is TGTGCCAGCAGCTGGAGAATTTCAACAGATACGCAGTATTTT.

Here the CDR3 reads CASNEVAKNIQYF. In nucleotides, the CDR3 is TGTGCCAGCAATGAGGTAGCCAAAAACATTCAGTACTTC. The rearrangement joins TRBV28 to TRBJ2-4; D uncertain. Germline CDR1 MDHEN, CDR2 SYDVKM. CDR3 size: 13 residues. The germline V and J ends were trimmed by 7 bases and 0 bases, with 7 bases remaining between them.

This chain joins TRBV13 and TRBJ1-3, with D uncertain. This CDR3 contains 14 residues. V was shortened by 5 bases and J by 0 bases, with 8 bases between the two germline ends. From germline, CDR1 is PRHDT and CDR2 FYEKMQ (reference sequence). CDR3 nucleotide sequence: TGTGCCAGCAGCGCCGGGGTCTCTGGAAACACCATATATTTT. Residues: CASSAGVSGNTIYF.

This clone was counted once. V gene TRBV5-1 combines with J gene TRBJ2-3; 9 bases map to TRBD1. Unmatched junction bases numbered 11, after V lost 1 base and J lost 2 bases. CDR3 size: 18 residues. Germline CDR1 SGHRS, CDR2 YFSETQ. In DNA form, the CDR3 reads TGCGCCAGCAGCTTGCAGGGAGTATGGACAGGGGCCACAGATACGCAGTATTTT. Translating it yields CASSLQGVWTGATDTQYF.

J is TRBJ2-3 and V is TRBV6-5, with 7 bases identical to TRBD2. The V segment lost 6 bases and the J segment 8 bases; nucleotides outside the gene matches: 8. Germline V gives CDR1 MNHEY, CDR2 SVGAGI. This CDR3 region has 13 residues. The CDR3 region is CASSRTSGATQYF. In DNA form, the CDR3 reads TGTGCCAGCAGCAGGACTAGTGGGGCTACGCAGTATTTT.

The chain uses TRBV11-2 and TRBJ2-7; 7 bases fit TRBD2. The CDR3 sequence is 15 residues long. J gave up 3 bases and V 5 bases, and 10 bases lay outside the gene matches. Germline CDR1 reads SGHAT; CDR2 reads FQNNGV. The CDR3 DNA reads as TGTGCCAGCAGCCCTACCAGCGGGGTTCGCTACGAGCAGTACTTC. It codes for CASSPTSGVRYEQYF. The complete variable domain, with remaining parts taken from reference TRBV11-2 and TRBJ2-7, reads EAGVAQSPRYKIIEKRQSVAFWCNPISGHATLYWYQQILGQGPKLLIQFQNNGVVDDSQLPKDRFSAERLKGVDSTLKIQPAKLEDSAVYLCASSPTSGVRYEQYFGPGTRLTVT.